The clone carrying this T cell receptor (beta chain) appeared a few times. Regarding time point: sample taken at primary tumor resection. CDR3 length equals 13 residues. TCRdb ran MiXCR on the 5' RACE reads and lists one entry per CDR3 protein. The table records tens of thousands of distinct CDR3 sequences, around 12% of them present only once. The sample comes from a study of spatial heterogeneity in lung cancer. Here the sequenced sample was PBMCs, taken at surgery. The chain is built from TRBV21-1 and TRBJ2-7. TRBV21-1 is deemed a pseudogene. The TCR was taken from a male donor with early-stage non-small cell lung cancer. CDR3 region: CASSWLQLYEQYF. The CDR3 coding sequence is TGTGCCAGCAGCTGGCTACAGCTTTACGAGCAGTACTTC.